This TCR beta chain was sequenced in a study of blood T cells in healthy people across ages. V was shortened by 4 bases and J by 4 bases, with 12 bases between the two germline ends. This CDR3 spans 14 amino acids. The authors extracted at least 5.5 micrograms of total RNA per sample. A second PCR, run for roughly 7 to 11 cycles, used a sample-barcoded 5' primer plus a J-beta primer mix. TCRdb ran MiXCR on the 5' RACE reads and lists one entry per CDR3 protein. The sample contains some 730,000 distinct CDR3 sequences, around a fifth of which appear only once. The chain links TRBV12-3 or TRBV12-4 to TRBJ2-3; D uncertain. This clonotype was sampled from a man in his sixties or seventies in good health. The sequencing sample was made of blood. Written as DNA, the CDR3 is TGTGCCAGCAGTTCGGAGCTGAGAGCAGATACGCAGTATTTT. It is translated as CASSSELRADTQYF.